Each of the 25 T cell receptor beta chains below was sequenced from the same sample in a study of blood T cell repertoires in COVID-19. Clones were read by immunoSEQ multiplex PCR, and TCRdb kept only the in-frame ones, dropping some. The top ten clones hold roughly 1.6% of a sample with 250,000 to 350,000 clones, 65% to 85% of them seen once. Sequencing was performed on peripheral blood. These receptors originate from a human donor with COVID-19, enrolled during active disease. The donor label of this sample is uncertain.

The chain combines TRBV30 with TRBJ1-4, with 7 nucleotides matching TRBD1. With V trimmed by 4 bases and J by 3 bases, 5 bases remained unmatched. The CDR3 runs to 14 residues. Germline CDR1 is GTSNPN and CDR2 is SVGIG (reference sequence). In DNA form, the CDR3 reads TGTGCCTGGAACCGACAGGGTTCTAATGAAAAACTGTTTTTT. Protein sequence: CAWNRQGSNEKLFF.

This clone was counted only a few times. The rearrangement links TRBV7-9 to TRBJ2-3, with 8 bases fitting TRBD2. V was pared by 4 bases and J by 1 base, with 1 base of the junction left unmatched. Germline CDR1 is SEHNR and CDR2 is FQNEAQ (reference sequence). The CDR3 runs to 14 residues. CDR3 region: CASSSGRGTDTQYF. Here the CDR3 DNA reads TGTGCCAGCAGCTCCGGGAGGGGCACAGATACGCAGTATTTT.

V gene TRBV7-9 combines with J gene TRBJ1-1, with 7 bases fitting TRBD1. Germline CDR1 and CDR2: SEHNR and FQNEAQ (reference sequence). The CDR3 extends over 15 amino acids. The V segment lost 5 bases and the J segment 0 bases; nucleotides outside the gene matches: 6. The CDR3 is CASSTGQAMNTEAFF. CDR3 nucleotides: TGTGCCAGCAGCACCGGACAGGCGATGAACACTGAAGCTTTCTTT.

The rearrangement joins TRBV2 to TRBJ1-1; 8 bases fit TRBD1. With V trimmed by 4 bases and J by 0 bases, 4 bases remained unmatched. The germline V gene has CDR1 SNHLY and CDR2 FYNNEI. The CDR3 covers 15 residues. This CDR3 is CASSVRQGMNTEAFF. CDR3 nucleotide sequence: TGTGCCAGCAGTGTACGACAGGGGATGAACACTGAAGCTTTCTTT.

As DNA, the CDR3 is TGTGCCAGCAGCTCCCCATCTGCGGGAGACTACGAGCAGTACTTC. Amino acid sequence: CASSSPSAGDYEQYF. The chain has TRBV5-4 and TRBJ2-7; 7 positions match TRBD2. Germline CDR1 reads SGHNT; CDR2 reads YYREEE (reference sequence). J gave up 3 bases and V 3 bases, and 9 bases lay outside the gene matches. The CDR3 runs 15 residues. Variable domain in full (rest from reference TRBV5-4 and TRBJ2-7): ETGVTQSPTHLIKTRGQQVTLRCSSQSGHNTVSWYQQALGQGPQFIFQYYREEENGRGNFPPRFSGLQFPNYSSELNVNALELDDSALYLCASSSPSAGDYEQYFGPGTRLTVT.

V is TRBV7-2 and J is TRBJ2-4, with 8 bases matching TRBD2. Germline CDR1 and CDR2: SGHTA and FQGNSA. V gave up 3 bases and J gave up 7 bases; unmatched junction bases: 8. CDR3 size: 15 residues. The CDR3 loop is CASSLGTSRGNIQYF. The DNA for the CDR3 is TGTGCCAGCAGCTTGGGGACTAGTAGAGGCAACATTCAGTACTTC.

This sequence joins TRBV4-3 and TRBJ1-3; 7 positions match TRBD1. This CDR3 spans 17 amino acids. CDR1 is LGHNA and CDR2 is YSLEER in the germline V gene. Trimming at V came to 2 bases and at J to 3 bases, leaving 10 bases not matched to a gene. The CDR3: CASSQQIQTGNGNTIYF. The CDR3 DNA reads TGCGCCAGCAGCCAACAGATTCAGACAGGGAATGGAAACACCATATATTTT.

V and J are TRBV11-2 and TRBJ2-7, with D tentatively TRBD2 (6 bases). Germline V gene lookup returns CDR1 SGHAT and CDR2 FQNNGV. V shed 2 bases and J shed 0 bases, with 14 bases lying between them. The CDR3 loop spans 16 amino acids. The CDR3 coding sequence is TGTGCCAGCAGCTTAAACAGCGGGTGGAGCTCCTACGAGCAGTACTTC. As protein: CASSLNSGWSSYEQYF.

The count of this clone is one. V usage is TRBV7-2 and J usage is TRBJ1-5; TRBD1 might be the D (5 bases). CDR3 length: 15 amino acids. Trimming pared 1 base from V and 1 base from J, leaving 8 bases between. Germline CDR1 reads SGHTA; CDR2 reads FQGNSA. DNA for the CDR3: TGTGCCAGCAGCTTAGTCCCAGGGAGCAATCAGCCCCAGCATTTT. This encodes CASSLVPGSNQPQHF.

About this clone itself: This sample includes further DNA sequences coding for the same CDR3. The rearrangement joins TRBV27 to TRBJ1-2, with D tentatively TRBD1 (6 bases). V dropped 5 bases and J dropped 4 bases, with 11 bases sitting between them. CDR3 size: 13 residues. Germline values: CDR1 MNHEY, CDR2 SMNVEV (reference sequence). The CDR3 is CASSLQQGYGYTF. The CDR3, as DNA: TGTGCCAGCAGTCTCCAACAGGGCTATGGCTACACCTTC.

The chain joins TRBV30 to TRBJ1-5; the D is unclear. The CDR3 runs to 14 residues. From germline, CDR1 is GTSNPN and CDR2 SVGIG (reference sequence). The V end was cut by 0 bases, the J end by 2 bases, with 8 bases between. CDR3 nucleotide sequence: TGTGCCTGGAGTGTAATGGAGGGCAATCAGCCCCAGCATTTT. Residues: CAWSVMEGNQPQHF.

The chain couples TRBV5-4 to TRBJ1-4; 10 bases align to TRBD1. V gave up 0 bases and J gave up 7 bases; unmatched junction bases: 6. This CDR3 is built from 16 residues. CDR1 is SGHNT, CDR2 YYREEE, per germline (reference sequence). CDR3 in amino acids: CASSLGLDRGIEKLFF. The CDR3 coding sequence is TGTGCCAGCAGCTTGGGGTTGGACAGGGGGATTGAAAAACTGTTTTTT.

This clone turned up a few times. The gene calls are TRBV27 and TRBJ2-7; TRBD2 might be the D (6 bases). V shed 3 bases and J shed 3 bases, with 12 bases lying between them. There are 14 residues in the CDR3. Germline assignment: CDR1 MNHEY and CDR2 SMNVEV (reference sequence). The CDR3 region has the DNA TGTGCCAGCAGTTTCCGCGGGGAAGGCTACGAGCAGTACTTC. This sequence encodes CASSFRGEGYEQYF.

Points on this clone: The same CDR3 is also encoded by other DNA sequences in this sample. The chain carries TRBV5-5 and TRBJ1-1; unclear D gene. V was cut by 0 bases and J by 1 base, with 7 bases left in between. CDR3 size: 14 residues. Germline assignment: CDR1 SGHKS and CDR2 YYEKEE (reference sequence). CDR3 in DNA: TGTGCCAGCAGCTTGGGGCAGAAGAACACTGAAGCTTTCTTT. Its protein product is CASSLGQKNTEAFF. Using reference TRBV5-5 and TRBJ1-1 for the parts outside the CDR3, the full variable domain is DAGVTQSPTHLIKTRGQQVTLRCSPISGHKSVSWYQQVLGQGPQFIFQYYEKEERGRGNFPDRFSARQFPNYSSELNVNALLLGDSALYLCASSLGQKNTEAFFGQGTRLTVV.

This rearrangement joins TRBV5-1 to TRBJ2-3; 14 positions match TRBD2. V was pared by 6 bases and J by 6 bases, with 6 bases of the junction left unmatched. Germline V gene lookup returns CDR1 SGHRS and CDR2 YFSETQ. The length of the CDR3 is 15 residues. CDR3 residues: CASTRTSGGSDTQYF. For the CDR3, the DNA is TGCGCCAGCACACGGACTAGCGGGGGGTCGGATACGCAGTATTTT.

Remarks on this clone: A read error may explain this, as a much larger clone is one base away. V usage is TRBV28 and J usage is TRBJ1-1; D not certain. The V end lost 3 bases, the J end lost 0 bases, and 5 bases lay between the germline ends. The CDR3 extends over 13 amino acids. Per the germline V gene, CDR1 is MDHEN and CDR2 is SYDVKM. CDR3 in amino acids: CASSFGLNTEAFF. In nucleotides, the CDR3 is TGTGCCAGCAGTTTCGGGTTGAACACTGAAGCTTTCTTT.

This chain uses TRBV28 with TRBJ2-6; 7 positions match TRBD2. V dropped 10 bases and J dropped 2; count of bases not matched to a gene: 14. CDR1 is MDHEN and CDR2 is SYDVKM in the germline V gene. This CDR3 has 17 amino acids. The CDR3, as DNA: TGTGCCACCACCGCACCCCCGGGGAGGGCTGGGGCCAACGTCCTGACTTTC. This encodes CATTAPPGRAGANVLTF.

This chain uses TRBV11-2 with TRBJ2-1; 10 bases agree with TRBD2. The V and J ends lost 1 base and 9 bases, in that order; junction bases with no gene match: 3. This CDR3 region has 14 residues. Per germline, CDR1 SGHAT and CDR2 FQNNGV. CDR3 in DNA: TGTGCCAGCAGCTTAGCTAGCGGGAGTACTGAGCAGTTCTTC. This gives the protein CASSLASGSTEQFF.

This chain links TRBV9 with TRBJ1-1; D remains unclear. Germline V CDR1 and CDR2: SGDLS, YYNGEE. Trimming removed 4 bases at V and 8 bases at J, with 18 bases between. The CDR3 is 14 residues long. CDR3 nucleotides: TGTGCCAGCAGCCCCCGGTTGCGGGCAGGAGAAGCTTTCTTT. It translates to CASSPRLRAGEAFF.

This sequence joins TRBV28 and TRBJ2-7; 7 positions match TRBD1. V trimming: 5 bases; J trimming: 2 bases; junction bases outside the gene matches: 12. CDR3 length: 16 residues. Germline assignment: CDR1 MDHEN and CDR2 SYDVKM. As DNA, the CDR3 is TGTGCCAGCAGTCGAACCGACAGGGTGGGGACCTACGAGCAGTACTTC. Encoded protein: CASSRTDRVGTYEQYF.

J is TRBJ2-3 and V is TRBV5-6; 7 positions agree with TRBD2. This CDR3 is built from 15 residues. Germline V CDR1 and CDR2: SGHDT, YYEEEE. Trimming at V came to 2 bases and at J to 3 bases, leaving 6 bases not matched to a gene. CDR3 bases: TGTGCCAGCAGCTTAGGGAGGGCCTGGACAGATACGCAGTATTTT. Protein sequence: CASSLGRAWTDTQYF.

This clone came up once. This rearrangement joins TRBV11-2 to TRBJ2-1, with TRBD2 matching over 7 bases. Germline assignment: CDR1 SGHAT and CDR2 FQNNGV. The CDR3 is 14 amino acids. Losses at the gene ends were 7 bases for V and 3 bases for J; bases not matched to a gene: 6. DNA for the CDR3: TGTGCCAGCACTAAGACTAGCAGCTACAATGAGCAGTTCTTC. As protein: CASTKTSSYNEQFF.

The chain uses TRBV27 and TRBJ1-4; the match to TRBD1 covers 11 bases. With V trimmed by 5 bases and J by 8 bases, 13 bases remained unmatched. Germline assignment: CDR1 MNHEY and CDR2 SMNVEV (reference sequence). The CDR3 runs to 17 residues. CDR3 nucleotide sequence: TGTGCCAGCAGTCACTGGGGACAGGGGGACTCCAGGGAAAAACTGTTTTTT. As protein: CASSHWGQGDSREKLFF.

Notes on this clone: The sample contains more than one DNA sequence encoding this CDR3. The rearrangement uses TRBV19 and TRBJ2-5, with a weak D call TRBD2 (6 bases). V was pared by 5 bases and J by 5 bases, with 12 bases between. CDR1 and CDR2 (germline): LNHDA, SQIVND (reference sequence). This CDR3 comprises 13 residues. The CDR3 here is CASSPGRGETQYF. The CDR3 coding sequence is TGTGCCAGTAGTCCCGGGAGAGGCGAGACCCAGTACTTC.

The V gene is TRBV5-6, the J gene TRBJ1-2; 8 bases map to TRBD1. This CDR3 region has 17 residues. Trimming cost V 0 bases and J 0 bases; bases outside gene matches: 7. Germline CDR1 reads SGHDT; CDR2 reads YYEEEE. The CDR3 loop is CASSLVGQGATNYGYTF. In DNA, the CDR3 is TGTGCCAGCAGCTTGGTTGGGCAGGGGGCTACTAACTATGGCTACACCTTC.